Each of the 21 T cell receptor beta chains below was sequenced from the same sample in a study of blood T cell repertoires in COVID-19. Method: immunoSEQ multiplex PCR; TCRdb's copy keeps in-frame clones and lacks some. The sample has more than 110,000 clones; about four fifths are singletons. Specimen: peripheral blood. Every receptor here comes from a woman aged 80 or over in a cohort sampled during active or convalescent COVID-19.

The chain has TRBV2 and TRBJ2-3; TRBD2 aligns across 10 bases. The germline gives CDR1 SNHLY, CDR2 FYNNEI. V lost 7 bases and J lost 5; bases outside the gene matches: 6. The CDR3 has 14 amino acids. The chain's CDR3 is CASTASGGVDTQYF. The CDR3 coding sequence is TGTGCCAGCACAGCTAGCGGGGGCGTAGATACGCAGTATTTT. Using reference TRBV2 and TRBJ2-3 for the parts outside the CDR3, the full variable domain is EPEVTQTPSHQVTQMGQEVILRCVPISNHLYFYWYRQILGQKVEFLVSFYNNEISEKSEIFDDQFSVERPDGSNFTLKIRSTKLEDSAMYFCASTASGGVDTQYFGPGTRLTVL.

The genes are TRBV24-1 and TRBJ2-3; 10 nucleotides align to TRBD2. Germline V gene data show CDR1 as KGHDR and CDR2 as SFDVKD. This CDR3 spans 19 amino acids. After removal of 3 bases from V and 6 bases from J, the junction contained 17 bases not matched to a gene. The CDR3 reads CATSDTRPTSGDLLDTQYF. CDR3 nucleotides: TGTGCCACCAGTGATACTCGCCCCACTAGCGGGGACTTATTGGATACGCAGTATTTT.

The chain links TRBV2 to TRBJ1-3; D may be TRBD1 (6 bases). V shed 4 bases and J shed 6 bases, with 10 bases lying between them. CDR3 length: 13 amino acids. Per the germline V gene, CDR1 is SNHLY and CDR2 is FYNNEI. The CDR3 nucleotides are TGTGCCAGCAGTGGGGACATCCAAAACACCATATATTTT. Protein product: CASSGDIQNTIYF. The entire variable domain, with the rest obtained from reference TRBV2 and TRBJ1-3, is as follows: EPEVTQTPSHQVTQMGQEVILRCVPISNHLYFYWYRQILGQKVEFLVSFYNNEISEKSEIFDDQFSVERPDGSNFTLKIRSTKLEDSAMYFCASSGDIQNTIYFGEGSWLTVV.

This rearrangement joins TRBV30 to TRBJ1-6; D is possibly TRBD1 (5 bases). CDR1 is GTSNPN, CDR2 SVGIG, per germline (reference sequence). The CDR3 spans 15 residues. Deletions cut 1 base from V and 7 bases from J, with 14 bases between. The CDR3: CAWSEGGATNSPLHF. CDR3 nucleotide sequence: TGTGCCTGGAGTGAGGGTGGGGCTACGAATTCACCCCTCCACTTT.

V gene TRBV12-1 combines with J gene TRBJ1-4; TRBD1 is taken as the D call from the table, unchecked against the DNA. TRBV12-1 has pseudogene status. The CDR3 sequence is 16 residues long. The CDR3 DNA sequence: TGTGCCAGCCGCACACCCACCGGGACAGTAAAAGAAAAACTGTTTTTT. This encodes CASRTPTGTVKEKLFF.

The chain links TRBV4-1 to TRBJ1-3; tentatively, D is TRBD1 (6 bases). Trimming took off 2 bases at V and 0 bases at J, with 11 bases between the two ends. Germline V CDR1 and CDR2: MGHRA, YSYEKL. The CDR3 contains 16 residues. CDR3 sequence (DNA): TGCGCCAGCAGCCAAACCACGACAGGCTCTGGAAACACCATATATTTT. Translation: CASSQTTTGSGNTIYF.

J is TRBJ2-7 and V is TRBV24-1, with a weak D call TRBD1 (6 bases). Per the germline V gene, CDR1 is KGHDR and CDR2 is SFDVKD. The V end was cut by 5 bases, the J end by 2 bases, with 12 bases between. CDR3 length: 14 residues. The CDR3 DNA reads TGTGCCACCAGTGTAATATGGGACACCTACGAGCAGTACGTC. Residues: CATSVIWDTYEQYV.

J is TRBJ2-7 and V is TRBV9, with TRBD1 identical over 8 bases. Trimming removed 4 bases from V and 2 bases from J; junction bases left unmatched: 5. The CDR3 consists of 14 residues. From germline, CDR1 is SGDLS and CDR2 YYNGEE. As DNA, the CDR3 is TGTGCCAGCAGCATACAGGGGGATCCCTACGAGCAGTACGTC. Its translation is CASSIQGDPYEQYV.

The V gene is TRBV11-2, the J gene TRBJ2-7; TRBD2 agrees at 8 bases. V dropped 7 bases and J dropped 2; count of bases not matched to a gene: 7. Germline CDR1 and CDR2: SGHAT and FQNNGV. This CDR3 is built from 14 residues. The CDR3 loop reads CASNVGAGAYEQYF. CDR3 sequence (DNA): TGTGCCAGCAATGTGGGAGCGGGGGCCTACGAGCAGTACTTC.

This clone turned up a few times. The chain carries TRBV6-5 and TRBJ2-3, with no clear D. Germline CDR1 reads MNHEY; CDR2 reads SVGAGI. Deletions cut 2 bases from V and 2 bases from J, with 11 bases between. The CDR3 is 15 residues long. The DNA of the CDR3 is TGTGCCAGCAGTTACGGGCGATACACCACAGATACGCAGTATTTT. This sequence encodes CASSYGRYTTDTQYF.

This chain uses TRBV7-9 with TRBJ1-2, with D hard to call. Germline V gene sequence: CDR1 SEHNR, CDR2 FQNEAQ (reference sequence). V lost 5 bases and J 8 bases, leaving 12 bases between the germline ends. The CDR3 spans 12 residues. The CDR3 region is CASSQVGGGYTF. In DNA form, the CDR3 reads TGTGCCAGCAGCCAGGTGGGAGGCGGCTACACCTTC.

This clone was seen only a few times. A read error may produce the germline difference seen at one junction end. The genes are TRBV7-7 and TRBJ2-1; the D gene is possibly TRBD1 (5 bases). This CDR3 spans 13 amino acids. Germline assignment: CDR1 SSHAT and CDR2 FNYEAQ (reference sequence). CDR3 DNA: TGTGCTAGCAGCTTAATTGGGGCCAATGAGCAGTTCTTC. This gives the protein CASSLIGANEQFF.

The chain links TRBV18 to TRBJ1-1; 8 nucleotides agree with TRBD1. Germline V gene sequence: CDR1 KGHSH, CDR2 LQKENI. This CDR3 comprises 17 residues. The trim removed 4 bases at V and 6 bases at J, leaving 16 bases unmatched. DNA for the CDR3: TGTGCCAGCTCACATCGCCGGTCAGGGGGCACCGTTGCTGAAGCTTTCTTT. Amino acids: CASSHRRSGGTVAEAFF.

The rearrangement uses TRBV7-9 and TRBJ2-1; 15 bases are a match to TRBD2. V gave up 8 bases and J gave up 2 bases; unmatched junction bases: 10. Germline CDR1 reads SEHNR; CDR2 reads FQNEAQ (reference sequence). The CDR3 is 18 residues long. For the CDR3, the DNA is TGTGCCAGCGGAGGACTAGCGGGGGGGGCACTTGCCTACAATGAGCAGTTCTTC. It specifies CASGGLAGGALAYNEQFF. Full variable domain (outside the CDR3, taken from reference TRBV7-9 and TRBJ2-1): DTGVSQNPRHKITKRGQNVTFRCDPISEHNRLYWYRQTLGQGPEFLTYFQNEAQLEKSRLLSDRFSAERPKGSFSTLEIQRTEQGDSAMYLCASGGLAGGALAYNEQFFGPGTRLTVL.

This clone was seen more than once but under ten times. The chain links TRBV28 to TRBJ1-5; D not resolved. Germline assignment: CDR1 MDHEN and CDR2 SYDVKM. This CDR3 has 12 amino acids. Trimming left V 6 bases short and J 2 bases short, with 5 bases between. In DNA form, the CDR3 reads TGTGCCAGCAGGAGGGGCAATCAGCCCCAGCATTTT. Protein: CASRRGNQPQHF.

This chain joins TRBV5-6 and TRBJ2-3; 9 positions agree with TRBD2. The CDR3 contains 16 residues. V lost 3 bases to trimming and J lost 1 base; unmatched junction nucleotides: 6. Germline CDR1 is SGHDT and CDR2 is YYEEEE. The CDR3 reads CASSSYSGGRTDTQYF. CDR3 bases: TGTGCCAGCAGCTCGTATAGCGGGGGACGCACAGATACGCAGTATTTT.

The chain joins TRBV7-9 to TRBJ1-2, with 7 bases aligning to TRBD1. CDR1 SEHNR and CDR2 FQNEAQ come from the germline V gene (reference sequence). J lost 5 bases, V lost 2 bases, and 8 bases had no gene match. CDR3 size: 15 residues. CDR3 nucleotide sequence: TGTGCCAGCAGCTTATTGTTGGACAGGTTGTATGGCTACACCTTC. It specifies CASSLLLDRLYGYTF.

The chain couples TRBV4-3 to TRBJ2-2; D not certain. V was cut by 4 bases and J by 6 bases, with 12 bases left in between. This CDR3 region has 14 residues. The V gene's germline CDR1 is LGHNA and CDR2 YSLEER. CDR3 sequence (DNA): TGCGCCAGCAGCCGCGGATACTCTTCCGGGGAGCTGTTTTTT. As protein: CASSRGYSSGELFF.

The chain has TRBV28 and TRBJ2-1; 8 bases map to TRBD2. Unmatched junction bases numbered 11, after V lost 3 bases and J lost 10 bases. The CDR3 runs to 15 residues. The V gene's germline CDR1 is MDHEN and CDR2 SYDVKM. In DNA form, the CDR3 reads TGTGCCAGCAGTTTTACAAGGGGCGGGGGGCGCGAGCAGTTCTTC. It translates to CASSFTRGGGREQFF.

The CDR3 spells CASSQDRERGELFF. In nucleotides, the CDR3 is TGCGCCAGCAGTCAGGACAGGGAAAGGGGGGAGCTGTTTTTT. V and J are TRBV23-1 and TRBJ2-2, with 8 nucleotides matching TRBD1. TRBV23-1 belongs to the ORF category, with a function that is uncertain. The CDR3 contains 14 residues. V was pared by 3 bases and J by 8 bases, with 5 bases of the junction left unmatched.

This clone turned up a few times. The chain uses TRBV6-5 and TRBJ2-7; 7 nucleotides align to TRBD1. Germline V lookup: CDR1 MNHEY, CDR2 SVGAGI. The CDR3 totals 15 residues. Trimming took 6 bases from V and 1 from J; bases not matched to a gene: 9. As DNA, the CDR3 is TGTGCCAGCAGCCTGACAGGGACAAGATCCTACGAGCAGTACTTC. Protein sequence: CASSLTGTRSYEQYF.